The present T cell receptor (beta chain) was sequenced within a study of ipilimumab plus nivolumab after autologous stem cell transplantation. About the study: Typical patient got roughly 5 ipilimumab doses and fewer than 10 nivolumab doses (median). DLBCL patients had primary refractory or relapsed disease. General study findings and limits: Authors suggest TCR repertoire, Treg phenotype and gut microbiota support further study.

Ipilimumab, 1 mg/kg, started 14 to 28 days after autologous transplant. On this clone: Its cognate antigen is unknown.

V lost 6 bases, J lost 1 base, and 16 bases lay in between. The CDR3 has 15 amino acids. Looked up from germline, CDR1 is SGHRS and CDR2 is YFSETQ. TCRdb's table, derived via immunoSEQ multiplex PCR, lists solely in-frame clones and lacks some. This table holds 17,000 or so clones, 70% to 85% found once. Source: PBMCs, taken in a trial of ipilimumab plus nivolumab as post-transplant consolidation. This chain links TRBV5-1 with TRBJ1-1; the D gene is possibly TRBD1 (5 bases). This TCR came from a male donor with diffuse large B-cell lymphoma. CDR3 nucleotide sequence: TGCGCCAGCACCACCTGGGGCGGGGGGAACACTGAAGCTTTCTTT. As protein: CASTTWGGGNTEAFF.